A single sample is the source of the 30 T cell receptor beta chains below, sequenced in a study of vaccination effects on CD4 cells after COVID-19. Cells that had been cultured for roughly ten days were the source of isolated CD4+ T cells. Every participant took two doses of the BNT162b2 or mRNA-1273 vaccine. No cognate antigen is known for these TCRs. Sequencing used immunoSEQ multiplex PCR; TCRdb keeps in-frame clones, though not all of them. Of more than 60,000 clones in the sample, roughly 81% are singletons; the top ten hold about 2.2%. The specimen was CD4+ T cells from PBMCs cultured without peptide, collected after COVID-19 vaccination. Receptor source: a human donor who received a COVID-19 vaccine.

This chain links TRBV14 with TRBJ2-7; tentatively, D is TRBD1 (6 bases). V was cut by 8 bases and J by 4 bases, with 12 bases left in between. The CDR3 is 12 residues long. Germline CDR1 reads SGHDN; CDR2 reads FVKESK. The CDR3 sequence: CASPLGAYEQYV. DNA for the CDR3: TGTGCCAGCCCCCTGGGGGCTTACGAGCAGTACGTC.

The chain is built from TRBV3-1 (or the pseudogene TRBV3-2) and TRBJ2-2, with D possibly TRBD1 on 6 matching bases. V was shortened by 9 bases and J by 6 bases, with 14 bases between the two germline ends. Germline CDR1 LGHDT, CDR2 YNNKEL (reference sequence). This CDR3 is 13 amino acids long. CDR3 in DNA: TGTGCCAGTACAGGGTTTCTCCCCGGGGAGCTGTTTTTT. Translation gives CASTGFLPGELFF.

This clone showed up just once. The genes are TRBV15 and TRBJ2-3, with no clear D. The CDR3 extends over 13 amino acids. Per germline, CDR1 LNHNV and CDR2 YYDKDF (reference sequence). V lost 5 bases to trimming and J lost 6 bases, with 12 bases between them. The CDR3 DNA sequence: TGTGCCACCAGCTTTCGGTCCGGCGATACGCAGTATTTT. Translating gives CATSFRSGDTQYF.

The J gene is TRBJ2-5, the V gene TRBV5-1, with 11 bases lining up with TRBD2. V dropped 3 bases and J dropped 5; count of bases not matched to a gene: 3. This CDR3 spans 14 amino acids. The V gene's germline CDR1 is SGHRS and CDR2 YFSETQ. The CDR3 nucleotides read TGCGCCAGCAGCTGGACTAGCGGGTTGGAGACCCAGTACTTC. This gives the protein CASSWTSGLETQYF.

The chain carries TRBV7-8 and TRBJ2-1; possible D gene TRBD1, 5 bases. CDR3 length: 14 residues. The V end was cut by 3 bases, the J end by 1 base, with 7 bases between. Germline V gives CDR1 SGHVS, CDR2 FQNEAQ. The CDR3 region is CASSLTDSYNEQFF. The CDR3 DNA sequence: TGTGCCAGCAGCTTGACAGATTCCTACAATGAGCAGTTCTTC.

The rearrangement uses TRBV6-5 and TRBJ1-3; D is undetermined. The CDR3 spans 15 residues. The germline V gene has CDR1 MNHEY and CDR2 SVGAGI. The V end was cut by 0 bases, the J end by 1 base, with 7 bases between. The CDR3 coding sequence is TGTGCCAGCAGTTACTCCGGGTCTTCTGGAAACACCATATATTTT. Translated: CASSYSGSSGNTIYF.

The CDR3 DNA sequence: TGTGCCAGCAGCTTAGGCTCGGTCGAGGGCTACACCTTC. Protein product: CASSLGSVEGYTF. This sequence joins TRBV7-2 and TRBJ1-2; D is unclear. Germline CDR1 SGHTA, CDR2 FQGNSA. Trimming took 1 base from V and 8 from J, leaving 11 bases between them. The CDR3 is made up of 13 amino acids.

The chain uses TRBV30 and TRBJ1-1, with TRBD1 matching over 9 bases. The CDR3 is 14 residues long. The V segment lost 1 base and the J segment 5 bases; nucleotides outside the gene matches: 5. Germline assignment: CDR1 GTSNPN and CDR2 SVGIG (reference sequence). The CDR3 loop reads CAWSGGTGLTEAFF. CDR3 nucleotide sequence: TGTGCCTGGAGTGGGGGGACAGGGTTGACTGAAGCTTTCTTT.

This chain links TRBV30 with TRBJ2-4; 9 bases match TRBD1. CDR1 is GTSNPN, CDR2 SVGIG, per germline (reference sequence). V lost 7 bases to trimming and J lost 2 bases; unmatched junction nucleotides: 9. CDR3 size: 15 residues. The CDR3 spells CASGTGLIPKNIQYF. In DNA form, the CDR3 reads TGTGCCTCGGGGACAGGGTTGATACCCAAAAACATTCAGTACTTC.

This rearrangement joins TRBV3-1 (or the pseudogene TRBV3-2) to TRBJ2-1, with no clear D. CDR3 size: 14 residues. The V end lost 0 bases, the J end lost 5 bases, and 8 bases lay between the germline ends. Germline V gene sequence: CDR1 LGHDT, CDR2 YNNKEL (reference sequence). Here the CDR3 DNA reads TGTGCCAGCAGCCAAGATCTTTGGGACAATGAGCAGTTCTTC. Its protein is CASSQDLWDNEQFF.

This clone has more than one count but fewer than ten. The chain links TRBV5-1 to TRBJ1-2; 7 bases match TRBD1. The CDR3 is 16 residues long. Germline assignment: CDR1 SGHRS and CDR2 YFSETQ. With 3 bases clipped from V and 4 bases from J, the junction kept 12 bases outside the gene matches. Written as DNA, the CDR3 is TGCGCCAGCAGCTCCGGGACAGCCGTAACGGGCTATGGCTACACCTTC. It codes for CASSSGTAVTGYGYTF.

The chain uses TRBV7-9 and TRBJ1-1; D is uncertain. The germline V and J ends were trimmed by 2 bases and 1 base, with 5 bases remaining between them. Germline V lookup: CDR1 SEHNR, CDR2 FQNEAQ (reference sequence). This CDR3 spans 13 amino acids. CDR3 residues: CASSLYGNTEAFF. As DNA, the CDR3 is TGTGCCAGCAGCTTATATGGGAACACTGAAGCTTTCTTT. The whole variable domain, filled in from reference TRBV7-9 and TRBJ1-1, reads DTGVSQNPRHKITKRGQNVTFRCDPISEHNRLYWYRQTLGQGPEFLTYFQNEAQLEKSRLLSDRFSAERPKGSFSTLEIQRTEQGDSAMYLCASSLYGNTEAFFGQGTRLTVV.

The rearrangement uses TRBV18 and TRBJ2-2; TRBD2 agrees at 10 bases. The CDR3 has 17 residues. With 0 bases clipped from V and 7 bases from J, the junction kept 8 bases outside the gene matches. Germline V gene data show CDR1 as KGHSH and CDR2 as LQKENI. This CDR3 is CASSPPASGGVIGELFF. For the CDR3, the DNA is TGTGCCAGCTCACCACCGGCTAGCGGGGGAGTAATCGGGGAGCTGTTTTTT.

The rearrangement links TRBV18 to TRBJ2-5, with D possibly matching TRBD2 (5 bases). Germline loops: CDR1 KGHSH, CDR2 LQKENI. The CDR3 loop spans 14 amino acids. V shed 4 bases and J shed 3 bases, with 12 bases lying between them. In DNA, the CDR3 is TGTGCCAGCTCACGGACTTCCATCAAAGAGACCCAGTACTTC. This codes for CASSRTSIKETQYF.

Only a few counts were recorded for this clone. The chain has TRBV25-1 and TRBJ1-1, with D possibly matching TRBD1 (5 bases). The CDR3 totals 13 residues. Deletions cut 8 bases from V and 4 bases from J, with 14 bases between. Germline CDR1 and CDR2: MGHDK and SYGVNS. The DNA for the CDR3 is TGTGCCAGCCGCCTTGGGGGATCCACTGAAGCTTTCTTT. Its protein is CASRLGGSTEAFF.

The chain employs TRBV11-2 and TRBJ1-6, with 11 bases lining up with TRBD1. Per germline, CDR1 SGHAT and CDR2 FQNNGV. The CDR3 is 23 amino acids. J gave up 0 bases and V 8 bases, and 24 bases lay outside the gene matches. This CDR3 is CASGSTGQGAFVLHSSYNSPLHF. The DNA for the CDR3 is TGTGCCAGCGGTTCAACCGGACAGGGGGCTTTCGTACTCCATAGCTCCTATAATTCACCCCTCCACTTT.

The CDR3 DNA sequence: TGTGCCAGCAGCTTCGTAGGGTGGAGGCCGCAGGAAGAGAATGAAAAACTGTTTTTT. Translating it yields CASSFVGWRPQEENEKLFF. This rearrangement joins TRBV7-9 to TRBJ1-4; D remains ambiguous. This CDR3 is 19 amino acids long. The germline CDR1 and CDR2 sequences are SEHNR and FQNEAQ (reference sequence). Deletions cut 3 bases from V and 5 bases from J, with 25 bases between. The variable domain in full, completed from reference TRBV7-9 and TRBJ1-4, reads DTGVSQNPRHKITKRGQNVTFRCDPISEHNRLYWYRQTLGQGPEFLTYFQNEAQLEKSRLLSDRFSAERPKGSFSTLEIQRTEQGDSAMYLCASSFVGWRPQEENEKLFFGSGTQLSVL.

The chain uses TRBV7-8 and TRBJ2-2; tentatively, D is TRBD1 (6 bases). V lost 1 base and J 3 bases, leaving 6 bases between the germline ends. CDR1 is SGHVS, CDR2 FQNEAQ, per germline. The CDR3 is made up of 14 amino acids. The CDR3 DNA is TGTGCCAGCAGCTTAGGGGGGCACACCGGGGAGCTGTTTTTT. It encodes CASSLGGHTGELFF. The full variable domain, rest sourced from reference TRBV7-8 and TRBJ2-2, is GAGVSQSPRYKVAKRGQDVALRCDPISGHVSLFWYQQALGQGPEFLTYFQNEAQLDKSGLPSDRFFAERPEGSVSTLKIQRTQQEDSAVYLCASSLGGHTGELFFGEGSRLTVL.

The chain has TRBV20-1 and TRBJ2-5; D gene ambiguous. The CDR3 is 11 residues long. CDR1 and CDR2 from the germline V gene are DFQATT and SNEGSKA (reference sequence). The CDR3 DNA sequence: TGCAGCACAGCCGGAAAAGAGACCCAGTACTTC. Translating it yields CSTAGKETQYF.

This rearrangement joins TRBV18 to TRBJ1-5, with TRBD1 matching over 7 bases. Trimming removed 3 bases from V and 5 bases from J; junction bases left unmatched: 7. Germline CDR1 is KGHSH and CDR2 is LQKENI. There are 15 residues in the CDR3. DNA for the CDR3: TGTGCCAGCTCACCCCAGACAGGGTGGGATCAGCCCCAGCATTTT. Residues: CASSPQTGWDQPQHF. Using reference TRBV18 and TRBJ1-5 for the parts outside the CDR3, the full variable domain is NAGVMQNPRHLVRRRGQEARLRCSPMKGHSHVYWYRQLPEEGLKFMVYLQKENIIDESGMPKERFSAEFPKEGPSILRIQQVVRGDSAAYFCASSPQTGWDQPQHFGDGTRLSIL.

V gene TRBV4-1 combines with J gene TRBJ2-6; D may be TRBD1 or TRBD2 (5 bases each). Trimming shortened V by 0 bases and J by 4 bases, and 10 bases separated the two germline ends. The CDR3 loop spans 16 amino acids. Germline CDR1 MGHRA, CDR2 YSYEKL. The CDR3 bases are TGCGCCAGCAGCCAAGATGAGGGGCAGGGGGCCAACGTCCTGACTTTC. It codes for CASSQDEGQGANVLTF.

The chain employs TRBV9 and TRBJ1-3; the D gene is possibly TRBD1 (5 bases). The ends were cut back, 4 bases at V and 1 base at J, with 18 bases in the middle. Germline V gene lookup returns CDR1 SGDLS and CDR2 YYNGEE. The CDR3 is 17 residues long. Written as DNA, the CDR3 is TGTGCCAGCAGCTCGCCTGGGGGTAAATATTCTGGAAACACCATATATTTT. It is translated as CASSSPGGKYSGNTIYF.

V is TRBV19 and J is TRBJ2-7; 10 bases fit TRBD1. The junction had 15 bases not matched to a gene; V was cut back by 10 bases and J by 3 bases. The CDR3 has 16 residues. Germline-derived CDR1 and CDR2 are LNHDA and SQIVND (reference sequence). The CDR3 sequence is CANLHPGTGENYEQYV. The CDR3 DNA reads TGTGCCAACCTGCACCCCGGGACAGGGGAAAACTACGAGCAGTACGTC.

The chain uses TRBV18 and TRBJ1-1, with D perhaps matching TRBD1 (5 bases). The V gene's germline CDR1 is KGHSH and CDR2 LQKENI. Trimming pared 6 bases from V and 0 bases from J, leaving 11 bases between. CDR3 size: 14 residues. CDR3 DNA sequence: TGTGCCAGCTCGGCTCAGGGACTGAACACTGAAGCTTTCTTT. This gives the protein CASSAQGLNTEAFF.

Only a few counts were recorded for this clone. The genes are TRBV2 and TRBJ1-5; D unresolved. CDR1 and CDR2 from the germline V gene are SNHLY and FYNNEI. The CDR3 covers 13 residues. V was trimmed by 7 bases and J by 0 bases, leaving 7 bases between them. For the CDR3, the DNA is TGTGCCAGCAAACCATATAGCAATCAGCCCCAGCATTTT. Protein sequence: CASKPYSNQPQHF. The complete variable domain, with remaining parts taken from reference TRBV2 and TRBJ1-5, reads EPEVTQTPSHQVTQMGQEVILRCVPISNHLYFYWYRQILGQKVEFLVSFYNNEISEKSEIFDDQFSVERPDGSNFTLKIRSTKLEDSAMYFCASKPYSNQPQHFGDGTRLSIL.

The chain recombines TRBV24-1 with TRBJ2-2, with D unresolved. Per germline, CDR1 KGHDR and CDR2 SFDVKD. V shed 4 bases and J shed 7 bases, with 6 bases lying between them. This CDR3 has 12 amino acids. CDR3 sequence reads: CATSDQDGELFF. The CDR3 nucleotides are TGTGCCACCAGTGACCAAGACGGGGAGCTGTTTTTT.

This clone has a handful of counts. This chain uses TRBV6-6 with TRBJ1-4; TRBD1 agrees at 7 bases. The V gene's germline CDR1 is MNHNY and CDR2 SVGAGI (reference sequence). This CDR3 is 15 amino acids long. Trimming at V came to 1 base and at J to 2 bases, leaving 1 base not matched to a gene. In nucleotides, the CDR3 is TGTGCCAGCAGTTACTGGGGACAGACTAATGAAAAACTGTTTTTT. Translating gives CASSYWGQTNEKLFF.

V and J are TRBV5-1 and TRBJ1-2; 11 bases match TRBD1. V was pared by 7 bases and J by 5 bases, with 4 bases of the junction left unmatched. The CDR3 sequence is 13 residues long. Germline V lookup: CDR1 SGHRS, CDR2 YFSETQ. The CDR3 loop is CASGTGGMYGYTF. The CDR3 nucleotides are TGCGCCAGCGGGACAGGGGGAATGTATGGCTACACCTTC.

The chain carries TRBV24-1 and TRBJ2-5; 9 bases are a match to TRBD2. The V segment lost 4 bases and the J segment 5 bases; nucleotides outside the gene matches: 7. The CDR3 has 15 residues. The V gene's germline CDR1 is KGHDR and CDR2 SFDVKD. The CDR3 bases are TGTGCCACCAGTGAGGGTATGCTAGCGGGGGAGACCCAGTACTTC. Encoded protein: CATSEGMLAGETQYF.

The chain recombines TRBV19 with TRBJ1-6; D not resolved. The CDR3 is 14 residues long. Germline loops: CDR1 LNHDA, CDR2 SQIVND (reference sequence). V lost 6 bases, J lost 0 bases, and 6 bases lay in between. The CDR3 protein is CASSPSSYNSPLHF. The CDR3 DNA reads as TGTGCCAGTAGCCCCAGCTCCTATAATTCACCCCTCCACTTT.